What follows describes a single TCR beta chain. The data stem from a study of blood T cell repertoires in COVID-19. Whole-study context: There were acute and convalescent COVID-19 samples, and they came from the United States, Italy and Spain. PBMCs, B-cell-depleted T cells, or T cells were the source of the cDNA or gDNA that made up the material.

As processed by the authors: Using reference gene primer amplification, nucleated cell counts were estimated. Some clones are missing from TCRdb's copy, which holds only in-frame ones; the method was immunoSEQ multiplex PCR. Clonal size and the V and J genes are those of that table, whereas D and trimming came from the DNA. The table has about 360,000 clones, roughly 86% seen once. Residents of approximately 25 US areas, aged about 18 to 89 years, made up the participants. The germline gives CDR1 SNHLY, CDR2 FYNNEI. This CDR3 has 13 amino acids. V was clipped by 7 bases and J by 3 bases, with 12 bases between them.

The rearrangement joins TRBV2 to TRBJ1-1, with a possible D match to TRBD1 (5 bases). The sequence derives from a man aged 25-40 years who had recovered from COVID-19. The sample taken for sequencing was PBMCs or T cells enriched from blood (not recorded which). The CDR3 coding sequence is TGTGCCAGCAACGGACTACAGGACACTGAAGCTTTCTTT. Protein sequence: CASNGLQDTEAFF.